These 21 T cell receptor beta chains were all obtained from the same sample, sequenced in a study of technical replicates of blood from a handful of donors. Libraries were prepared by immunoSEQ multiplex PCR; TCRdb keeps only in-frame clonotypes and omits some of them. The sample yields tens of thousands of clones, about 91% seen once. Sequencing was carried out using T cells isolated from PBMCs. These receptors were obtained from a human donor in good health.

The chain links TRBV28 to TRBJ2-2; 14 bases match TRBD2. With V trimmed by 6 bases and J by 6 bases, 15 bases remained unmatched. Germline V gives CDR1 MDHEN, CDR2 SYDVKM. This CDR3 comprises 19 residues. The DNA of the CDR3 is TGTGCCAGCAGCTCAAGGGGACTAGCGGGAGATCTACCACCCGGGGAGCTGTTTTTT. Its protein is CASSSRGLAGDLPPGELFF.

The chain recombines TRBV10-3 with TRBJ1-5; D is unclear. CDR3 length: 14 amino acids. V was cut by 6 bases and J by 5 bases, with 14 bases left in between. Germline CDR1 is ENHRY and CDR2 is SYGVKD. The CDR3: CAISTTVRDQPQHF. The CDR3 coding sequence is TGTGCCATCAGCACTACCGTCCGGGATCAGCCCCAGCATTTT.

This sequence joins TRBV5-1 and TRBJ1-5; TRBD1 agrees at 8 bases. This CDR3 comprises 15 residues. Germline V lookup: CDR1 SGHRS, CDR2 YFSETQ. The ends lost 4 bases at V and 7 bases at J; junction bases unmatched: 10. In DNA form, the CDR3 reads TGCGCCAGCAGCCTAGGACAGGGAGTAGAGCAGCCCCAGCATTTT. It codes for CASSLGQGVEQPQHF. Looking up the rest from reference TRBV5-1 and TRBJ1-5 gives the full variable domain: KAGVTQTPRYLIKTRGQQVTLSCSPISGHRSVSWYQQTPGQGLQFLFEYFSETQRNKGNFPGRFSGRQFSNSRSEMNVSTLELGDSALYLCASSLGQGVEQPQHFGDGTRLSIL.

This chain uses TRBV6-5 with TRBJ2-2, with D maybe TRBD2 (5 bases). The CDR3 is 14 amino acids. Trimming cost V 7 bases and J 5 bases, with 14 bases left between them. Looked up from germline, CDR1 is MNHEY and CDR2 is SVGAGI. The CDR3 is CASTNPTRTGELFF. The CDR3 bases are TGTGCCAGCACCAACCCCACTAGGACCGGGGAGCTGTTTTTT.

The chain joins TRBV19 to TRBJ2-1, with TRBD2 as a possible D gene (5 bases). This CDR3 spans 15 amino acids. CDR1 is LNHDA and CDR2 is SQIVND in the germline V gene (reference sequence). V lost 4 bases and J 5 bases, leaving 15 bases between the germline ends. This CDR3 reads CASSTRTDTHNEQFF. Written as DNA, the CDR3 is TGTGCCAGTAGTACCCGGACTGATACGCACAATGAGCAGTTCTTC.

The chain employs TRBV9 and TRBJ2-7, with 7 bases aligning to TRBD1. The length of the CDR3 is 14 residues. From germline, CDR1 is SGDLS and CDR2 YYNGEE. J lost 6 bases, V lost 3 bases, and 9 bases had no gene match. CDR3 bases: TGTGCCAGCAGCGCAAGGGGGCAGGGCGTCGAGCAGTACTTC. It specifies CASSARGQGVEQYF. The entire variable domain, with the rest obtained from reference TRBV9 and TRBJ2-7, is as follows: DSGVTQTPKHLITATGQRVTLRCSPRSGDLSVYWYQQSLDQGLQFLIQYYNGEERAKGNILERFSAQQFPDLHSELNLSSLELGDSALYFCASSARGQGVEQYFGPGTRLTVT.

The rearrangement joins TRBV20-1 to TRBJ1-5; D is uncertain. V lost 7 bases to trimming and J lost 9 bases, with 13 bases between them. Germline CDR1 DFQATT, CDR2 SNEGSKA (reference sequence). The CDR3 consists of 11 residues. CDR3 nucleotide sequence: TGCAGTGTGTTATTTCGGGGGCCCCAGCATTTT. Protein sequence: CSVLFRGPQHF.

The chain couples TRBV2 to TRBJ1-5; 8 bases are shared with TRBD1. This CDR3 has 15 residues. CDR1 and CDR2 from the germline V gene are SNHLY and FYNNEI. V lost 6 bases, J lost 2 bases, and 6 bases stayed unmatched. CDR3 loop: CASSGQGGRNQPQHF. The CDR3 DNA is TGTGCCAGCAGCGGACAGGGAGGGCGCAATCAGCCCCAGCATTTT.

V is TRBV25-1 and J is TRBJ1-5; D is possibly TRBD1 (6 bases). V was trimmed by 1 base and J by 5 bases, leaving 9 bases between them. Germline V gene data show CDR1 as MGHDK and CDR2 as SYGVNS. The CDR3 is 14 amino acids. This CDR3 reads CASSEFGQHQPQHF. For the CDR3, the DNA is TGTGCCAGCAGTGAATTTGGACAGCATCAGCCCCAGCATTTT.

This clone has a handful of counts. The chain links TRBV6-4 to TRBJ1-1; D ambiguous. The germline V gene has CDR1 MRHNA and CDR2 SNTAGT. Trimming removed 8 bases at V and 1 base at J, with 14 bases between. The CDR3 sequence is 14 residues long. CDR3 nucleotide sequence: TGTGCCAGCTCCCGGGAAGTTGAGAACACTGAAGCTTTCTTT. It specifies CASSREVENTEAFF.

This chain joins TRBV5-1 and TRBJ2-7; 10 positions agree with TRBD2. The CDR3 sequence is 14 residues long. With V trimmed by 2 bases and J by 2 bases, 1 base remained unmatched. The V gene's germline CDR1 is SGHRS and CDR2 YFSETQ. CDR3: CASSLTSGTYEQYF. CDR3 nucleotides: TGCGCCAGCAGCTTAACTAGCGGGACCTACGAGCAGTACTTC.

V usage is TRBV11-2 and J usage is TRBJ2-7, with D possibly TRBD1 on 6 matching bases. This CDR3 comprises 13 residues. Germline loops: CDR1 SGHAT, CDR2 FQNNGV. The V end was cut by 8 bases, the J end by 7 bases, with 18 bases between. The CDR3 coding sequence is TGTGCCAGCCGCTCTACAGGGAGAGGAGAGCAGTACTTC. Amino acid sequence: CASRSTGRGEQYF.

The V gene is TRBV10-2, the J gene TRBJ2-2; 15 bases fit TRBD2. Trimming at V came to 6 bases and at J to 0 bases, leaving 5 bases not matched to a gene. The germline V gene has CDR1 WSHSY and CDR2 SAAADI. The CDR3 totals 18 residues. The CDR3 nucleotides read TGCGCCAGCAGCGGGACTAGCGGGAGGAAACCGAACACCGGGGAGCTGTTTTTT. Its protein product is CASSGTSGRKPNTGELFF.

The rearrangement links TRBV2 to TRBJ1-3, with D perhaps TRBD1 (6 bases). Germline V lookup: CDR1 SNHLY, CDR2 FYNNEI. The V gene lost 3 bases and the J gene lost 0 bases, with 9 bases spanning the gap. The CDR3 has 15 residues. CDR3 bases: TGTGCCAGCAGTGAGGGGGGGGCCTCTGGAAACACCATATATTTT. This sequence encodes CASSEGGASGNTIYF.

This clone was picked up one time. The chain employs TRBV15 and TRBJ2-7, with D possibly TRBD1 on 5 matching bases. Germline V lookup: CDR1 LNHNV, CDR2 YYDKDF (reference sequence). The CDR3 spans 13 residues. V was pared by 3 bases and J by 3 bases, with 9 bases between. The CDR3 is CATSSRVNYEQYF. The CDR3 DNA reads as TGTGCCACCAGCAGCAGGGTTAACTACGAGCAGTACTTC.

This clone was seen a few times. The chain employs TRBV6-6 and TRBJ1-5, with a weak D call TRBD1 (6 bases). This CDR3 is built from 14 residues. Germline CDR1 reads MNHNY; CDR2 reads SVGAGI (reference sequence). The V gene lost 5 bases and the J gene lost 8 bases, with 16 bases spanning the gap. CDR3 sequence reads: CASSRQVGMEPQHF. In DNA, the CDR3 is TGTGCCAGCAGTCGACAGGTGGGGATGGAGCCCCAGCATTTT.

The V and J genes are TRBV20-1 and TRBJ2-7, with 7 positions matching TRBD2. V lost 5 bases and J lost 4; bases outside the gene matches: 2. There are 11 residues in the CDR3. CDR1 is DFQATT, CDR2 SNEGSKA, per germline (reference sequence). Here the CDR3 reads CSAWGGYEQYF. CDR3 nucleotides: TGCAGTGCTTGGGGGGGGTACGAGCAGTACTTC.

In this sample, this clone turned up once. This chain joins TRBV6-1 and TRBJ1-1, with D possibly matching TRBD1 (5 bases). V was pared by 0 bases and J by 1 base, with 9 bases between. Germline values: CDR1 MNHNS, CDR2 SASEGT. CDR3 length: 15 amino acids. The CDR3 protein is CASSEASTGNTEAFF. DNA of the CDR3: TGTGCCAGCAGTGAAGCATCCACAGGGAACACTGAAGCTTTCTTT.

CDR3 sequence reads: CASSPDRVHEQYF. DNA for the CDR3: TGTGCCAGCAGCCCTGACAGGGTCCACGAGCAGTACTTC. The genes are TRBV6-5 and TRBJ2-7; the match to TRBD1 covers 7 bases. The CDR3 has 13 residues. With 6 bases clipped from V and 5 bases from J, the junction kept 7 bases outside the gene matches. Germline V gene sequence: CDR1 MNHEY, CDR2 SVGAGI.

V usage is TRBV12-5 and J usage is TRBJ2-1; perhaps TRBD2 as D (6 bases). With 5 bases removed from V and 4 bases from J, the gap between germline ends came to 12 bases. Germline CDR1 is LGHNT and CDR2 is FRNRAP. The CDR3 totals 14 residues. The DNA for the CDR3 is TGTGCTAGTGGTACGAACGGGAGTTACAATGAGCAGTTCTTC. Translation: CASGTNGSYNEQFF.

The CDR3 sequence: CASSLLGDGAFF. As DNA, the CDR3 is TGTGCCAGCAGCCTTCTCGGGGATGGAGCTTTCTTT. The rearrangement links TRBV11-2 to TRBJ1-1; D is unclear. Deletions cut 5 bases from V and 10 bases from J, with 14 bases between. Germline assignment: CDR1 SGHAT and CDR2 FQNNGV. This CDR3 has 12 amino acids.